The 9 T cell receptor beta chains below all came from one sample that was sequenced in a study of shared clonotypes between healthy human individuals. Libraries were prepared by immunoSEQ multiplex PCR; TCRdb keeps only in-frame clonotypes and omits some of them. Of around 2,000,000 clones in the sample, 95% were seen once. Sequenced material: naive CD4+ T cells sorted from blood. Subset defined: CD45RA+ positively selected. These receptors originate from a man aged 18 to 35 in good health.

The chain combines TRBV6-5 with TRBJ1-6; 9 nucleotides align to TRBD1. This CDR3 spans 16 amino acids. The V segment lost 0 bases and the J segment 13 bases; nucleotides outside the gene matches: 10. Germline V gene data show CDR1 as MNHEY and CDR2 as SVGAGI. The CDR3 sequence is CASSYSSGQGTRPLHF. CDR3 in DNA: TGTGCCAGCAGTTACTCTTCCGGACAGGGGACGCGGCCCCTCCACTTT.

This chain joins TRBV6-1 and TRBJ2-7; TRBD1 aligns across 7 bases. The CDR3 runs to 15 residues. V dropped 1 base and J dropped 2; count of bases not matched to a gene: 5. CDR1 and CDR2 from the germline V gene are MNHNS and SASEGT. The CDR3 reads CASSEEGASTYEQYF. The CDR3 bases are TGTGCCAGCAGTGAAGAGGGGGCGTCGACCTACGAGCAGTACTTC.

The chain recombines TRBV30 with TRBJ2-1, with D perhaps matching TRBD2 (5 bases). Trimming took off 5 bases at V and 4 bases at J, with 9 bases between the two ends. The CDR3 covers 12 residues. CDR1 is GTSNPN, CDR2 SVGIG, per germline (reference sequence). The CDR3 coding sequence is TGTGCCTGGGGGAGAGAGTACAATGAGCAGTTCTTC. It specifies CAWGREYNEQFF.

Remarks on this clone: Distinct nucleotide sequences in the sample also encode this CDR3. The genes are TRBV30 and TRBJ1-1; perhaps TRBD1 as D (5 bases). Germline lookup yields CDR1 GTSNPN and CDR2 SVGIG (reference sequence). CDR3 size: 14 residues. V gave up 0 bases and J gave up 5 bases, with 13 bases separating them. Here the CDR3 DNA reads TGTGCCTGGAGTGTAGGAGGGGTCGGAACTGAAGCTTTCTTT. Translated, it gives CAWSVGGVGTEAFF. Supplemented by reference TRBV30 and TRBJ1-1, the full variable domain reads SQTIHQWPATLVQPVGSPLSLECTVEGTSNPNLYWYRQAAGRGLQLLFYSVGIGQISSEVPQNLSASRPQDRQFILSSKKLLLSDSGFYLCAWSVGGVGTEAFFGQGTRLTVV.

The chain employs TRBV5-1 and TRBJ1-1, with no clear D. Trimming pared 4 bases from V and 4 bases from J, leaving 17 bases between. Per germline, CDR1 SGHRS and CDR2 YFSETQ. The CDR3 is made up of 15 amino acids. The CDR3 nucleotides read TGCGCCAGCAGCCTCGAGGGCTCATGGGGCACTGAAGCTTTCTTT. Translation: CASSLEGSWGTEAFF. The full variable domain, completed using reference TRBV5-1 and TRBJ1-1, is KAGVTQTPRYLIKTRGQQVTLSCSPISGHRSVSWYQQTPGQGLQFLFEYFSETQRNKGNFPGRFSGRQFSNSRSEMNVSTLELGDSALYLCASSLEGSWGTEAFFGQGTRLTVV.

The rearrangement links TRBV5-4 to TRBJ1-1, with TRBD1 matching 7 bases. CDR1 is SGHNT, CDR2 YYREEE, per germline (reference sequence). V lost 4 bases and J lost 0; bases outside the gene matches: 9. The CDR3 sequence is 16 residues long. The CDR3 DNA follows: TGTGCCAGCAGCCCTGCGGGACAGCTCATGAACACTGAAGCTTTCTTT. It is translated as CASSPAGQLMNTEAFF.

V gene TRBV5-4 combines with J gene TRBJ1-1; tentative D call: TRBD1 (6 bases). The germline V gene encodes CDR1 SGHNT and CDR2 YYREEE (reference sequence). This CDR3 comprises 14 residues. Trimming took 1 base from V and 2 from J, leaving 9 bases between them. The CDR3 bases are TGTGCCAGCAGCTTGACAGGGTTCAACACTGAAGCTTTCTTT. Its translation: CASSLTGFNTEAFF.

As to this clone: The sample carries other DNA sequences with the same CDR3. The chain employs TRBV11-3 and TRBJ2-5, with 10 bases fitting TRBD2. CDR1 is SGHNT, CDR2 YENEEA, per germline. The CDR3 is 15 amino acids. V lost 5 bases and J lost 1; bases outside the gene matches: 4. CDR3 sequence reads: CASSLTSGVQETQYF. The CDR3 DNA sequence: TGTGCCAGCAGCCTTACTAGCGGGGTCCAAGAGACCCAGTACTTC.

This chain links TRBV28 with TRBJ2-7; D might be TRBD1 (5 bases). Germline V gives CDR1 MDHEN, CDR2 SYDVKM. Trimming shortened V by 2 bases and J by 0 bases, and 11 bases separated the two germline ends. The CDR3 is 15 residues long. The CDR3 region is CASSLVADSSYEQYF. Here the CDR3 DNA reads TGTGCCAGCAGTTTAGTTGCAGACAGCTCCTACGAGCAGTACTTC.